The clone carrying this TCR beta chain was detected ten times or more. Its antigen is not identified. Reverse transcribing all isolated RNA meant expressed TCRB transcripts were sequenced. Only in-frame clones appear in the TCRdb table, and some are missing; sequencing was by immunoSEQ multiplex PCR. The repertoire holds some 370,000 clones, around 10% seen once, with about 0.64% in the top ten. These data are taken from a study of beta chain features in type 1 diabetes. Germline V gives CDR1 SGHNT, CDR2 YYREEE (reference sequence). Trimming stripped 2 bases from V and 5 bases from J, with 13 bases between. The CDR3 contains 15 residues. Broader study findings: Within patients, naive, central memory and Treg TCRB repertoires seemed more similar than within healthy donors. All four CD4+ subsets from Type 1 diabetes patients carried moderately but significantly shorter TCRB CDR3s. VDJ junctions sequenced from type 1 diabetes patients showed fewer insertions and more deletions.

Purity exceeding 98% was reached by all sorted populations. Sequencing used central memory CD4+ T cells from blood. This receptor was taken from a man aged 30 to 39 with type 1 diabetes. The chain couples TRBV5-4 to TRBJ2-2, with TRBD1 as a possible D gene (6 bases). In DNA form, the CDR3 reads TGTGCCAGCAGCTTACCGAATCAGGGGACCGGGGAGCTGTTTTTT. It encodes CASSLPNQGTGELFF.